The clone carrying this T cell receptor beta chain was counted between two and nine times. Antigen specificity is unknown. Preparation of the TCRbeta library was carried out with unique molecular identifiers. In TCRdb, the PCR reads were re-called with MiXCR into one record per CDR3 protein. The table shows a few hundred thousand distinct CDR3 sequences, with roughly a quarter occurring only once. This entry is derived from a study of T-cell reconstitution after alpha-beta-depleted transplantation in children. CDR3 size: 16 residues. J was trimmed by 0 bases and V by 5 bases; bases with no gene match: 3. The germline gives CDR1 SEHNR, CDR2 FQNEAQ (reference sequence). General study findings and limits: Surviving recipient T cells and thymic progenitors underlay high day-60 TCRbeta diversity in some patients.

Material: PBMCs, obtained before TCRalphabeta/CD19-depleted stem cell transplant. The rearrangement uses TRBV7-9 and TRBJ2-5, with 13 nucleotides matching TRBD2. This clonotype was sampled from a boy younger than two with Wiskott-Aldrich syndrome, due to receive a stem cell transplant. The CDR3 sequence is CASSRGLAGDQETQYF. Here the CDR3 DNA reads TGTGCCAGCAGCCGAGGACTAGCGGGGGACCAAGAGACCCAGTACTTC.